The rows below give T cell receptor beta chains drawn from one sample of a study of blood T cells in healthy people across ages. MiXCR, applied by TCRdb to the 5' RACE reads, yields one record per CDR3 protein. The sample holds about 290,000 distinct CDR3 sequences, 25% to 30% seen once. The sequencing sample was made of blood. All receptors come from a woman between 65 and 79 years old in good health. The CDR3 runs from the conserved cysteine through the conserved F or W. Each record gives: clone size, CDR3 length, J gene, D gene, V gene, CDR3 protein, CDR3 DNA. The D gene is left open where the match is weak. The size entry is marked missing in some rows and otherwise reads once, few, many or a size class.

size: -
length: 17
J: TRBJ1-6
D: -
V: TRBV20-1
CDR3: CSARGGSATSYNSPLHF
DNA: TGCAGTGCTAGAGGGGGGTCCGCGACCTCCTATAATTCACCCCTCCACTTT

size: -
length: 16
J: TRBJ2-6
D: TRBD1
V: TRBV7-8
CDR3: CASSRQGKAGANVLTF
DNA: TGTGCCAGCAGCCGACAGGGAAAGGCTGGGGCCAACGTCCTGACTTTC

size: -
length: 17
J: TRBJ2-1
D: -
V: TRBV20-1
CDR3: CSARPGTTLLSYNEQFF
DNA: TGCAGTGCTAGACCCGGGACCACATTACTCTCCTACAATGAGCAGTTCTTC

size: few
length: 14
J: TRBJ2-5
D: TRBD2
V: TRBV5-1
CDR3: CASRKSGSWETQYF
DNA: TGCGCCAGCAGGAAAAGCGGGAGCTGGGAGACCCAGTACTTC

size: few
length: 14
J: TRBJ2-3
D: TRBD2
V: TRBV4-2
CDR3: CASSTAGFGDTQYF
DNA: TGTGCCAGCAGCACAGCGGGATTCGGAGATACGCAGTATTTT

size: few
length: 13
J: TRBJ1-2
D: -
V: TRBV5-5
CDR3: CASSLNTNYGYTF
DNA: TGTGCCAGCAGCTTGAATACTAACTATGGCTACACCTTC

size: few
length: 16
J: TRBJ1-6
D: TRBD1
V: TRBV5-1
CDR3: CASSIRPTGNNSPLHF
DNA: TGCGCCAGCAGCATCCGACCGACAGGGAACAATTCACCCCTCCACTTT

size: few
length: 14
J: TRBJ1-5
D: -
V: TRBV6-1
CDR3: CASSGDKTNQPQHF
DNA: TGTGCCAGCAGTGGAGACAAGACCAATCAGCCCCAGCATTTT

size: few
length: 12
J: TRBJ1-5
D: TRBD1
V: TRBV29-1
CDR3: CSVRQGDQPQHF
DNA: TGCAGCGTCCGACAGGGTGATCAGCCCCAGCATTTT

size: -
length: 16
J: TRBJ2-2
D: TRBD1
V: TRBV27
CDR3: CASSLPGTGVTGELFF
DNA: TGTGCCAGCAGTTTGCCCGGGACAGGGGTTACCGGGGAGCTGTTTTTT

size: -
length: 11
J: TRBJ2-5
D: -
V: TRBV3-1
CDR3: CASSQDQTQYF
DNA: TGTGCCAGCAGCCAAGATCAGACCCAGTACTTC

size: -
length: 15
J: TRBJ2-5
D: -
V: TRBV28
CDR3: CASSLSGPGKETQYF
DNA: TGTGCCAGCAGTTTATCGGGTCCGGGTAAAGAGACCCAGTACTTC

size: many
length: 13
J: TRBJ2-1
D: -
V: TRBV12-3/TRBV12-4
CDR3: CASSFMFGDEQFF
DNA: TGTGCCAGCAGTTTTATGTTTGGGGATGAGCAGTTCTTC

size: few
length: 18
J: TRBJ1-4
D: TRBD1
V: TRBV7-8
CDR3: CASSPRQGARSGNEKLFF
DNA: TGTGCCAGCAGCCCGCGACAGGGGGCGAGGTCGGGTAATGAAAAACTGTTTTTT

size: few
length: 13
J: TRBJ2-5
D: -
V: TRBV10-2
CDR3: CASRDPGQETQYF
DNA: TGCGCCAGCAGGGACCCGGGACAAGAGACCCAGTACTTC

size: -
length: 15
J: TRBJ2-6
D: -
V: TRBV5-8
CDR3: CASSVDLGGANVLTF
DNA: TGTGCCAGCAGCGTCGACCTCGGCGGGGCCAACGTCCTGACTTTC

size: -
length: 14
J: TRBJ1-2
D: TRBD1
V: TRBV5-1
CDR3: CASSLGQGADGYTF
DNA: TGCGCCAGCAGCTTGGGACAGGGGGCGGATGGCTACACCTTC

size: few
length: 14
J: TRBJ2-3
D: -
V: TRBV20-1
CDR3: CSARASGPPDTQYF
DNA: TGCAGTGCTAGGGCCAGCGGACCTCCCGATACGCAGTATTTT

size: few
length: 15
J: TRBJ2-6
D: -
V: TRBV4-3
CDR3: CASSQEFFGANVLTF
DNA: TGCGCCAGTAGCCAAGAATTTTTTGGGGCCAACGTCCTGACTTTC

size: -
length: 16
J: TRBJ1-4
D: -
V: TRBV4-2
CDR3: CASSQDTDYVNEKLFF
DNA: TGTGCCAGCAGCCAAGATACGGATTATGTTAATGAAAAACTGTTTTTT

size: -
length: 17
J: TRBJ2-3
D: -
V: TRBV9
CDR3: CASSVASVLSGTDTQYF
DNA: TGTGCCAGCAGCGTAGCGTCAGTCCTATCGGGCACAGATACGCAGTATTTT

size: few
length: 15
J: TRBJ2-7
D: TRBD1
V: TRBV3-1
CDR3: CASSLRTGGAYEQYF
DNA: TGTGCCAGCAGCTTGCGGACAGGGGGGGCCTACGAGCAGTACTTC

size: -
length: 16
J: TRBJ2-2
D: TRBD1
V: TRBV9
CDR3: CASSVEGQGSTGELFF
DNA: TGTGCCAGCAGCGTAGAAGGACAGGGAAGCACCGGGGAGCTGTTTTTT

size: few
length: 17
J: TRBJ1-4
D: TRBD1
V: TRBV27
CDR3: CASSLGQGAATNEKLFF
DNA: TGTGCCAGCAGTCTCGGACAGGGGGCAGCAACTAATGAAAAACTGTTTTTT

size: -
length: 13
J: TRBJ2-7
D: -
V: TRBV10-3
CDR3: CAISEKGTYEQYF
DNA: TGTGCCATCAGTGAGAAAGGGACCTACGAGCAGTACTTC

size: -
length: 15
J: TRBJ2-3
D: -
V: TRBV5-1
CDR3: CASSLSSASTDTQYF
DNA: TGCGCCAGCAGCTTAAGTAGCGCCAGCACAGATACGCAGTATTTT

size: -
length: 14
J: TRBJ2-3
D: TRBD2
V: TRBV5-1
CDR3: CASSVSGTSARLYF
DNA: TGCGCCAGCAGCGTCTCCGGGACTAGCGCCCGACTGTATTTT

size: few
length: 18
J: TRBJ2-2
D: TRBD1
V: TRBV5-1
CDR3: CASSKTDRGTGRTGELFF
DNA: TGCGCCAGCAGCAAAACCGACCGAGGGACAGGGCGCACCGGGGAGCTGTTTTTT

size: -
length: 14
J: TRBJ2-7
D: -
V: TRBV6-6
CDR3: CASSSIGSFYEQYF
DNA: TGTGCCAGCAGTTCTATCGGGTCCTTCTACGAGCAGTACTTC

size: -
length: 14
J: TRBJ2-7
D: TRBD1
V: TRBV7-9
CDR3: CASSLEGQGDEQYF
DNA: TGTGCCAGCAGCTTAGAGGGACAGGGTGACGAGCAGTACTTC

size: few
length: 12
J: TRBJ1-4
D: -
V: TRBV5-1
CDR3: CASSREGEKLFF
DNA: TGCGCCAGCAGCAGGGAAGGTGAAAAACTGTTTTTT

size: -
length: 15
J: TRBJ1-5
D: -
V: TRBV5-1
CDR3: CASSLGAGDNQPQHF
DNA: TGCGCCAGCAGCTTGGGGGCCGGGGACAATCAGCCCCAGCATTTT

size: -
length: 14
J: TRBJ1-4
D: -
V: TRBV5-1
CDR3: CASRSGTIDEKLFF
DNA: TGCGCCAGCCGCTCCGGGACAATAGATGAAAAACTGTTTTTT

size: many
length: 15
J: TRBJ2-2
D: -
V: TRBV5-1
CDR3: CASSLRAGNTGELFF
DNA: TGCGCCAGCAGCTTGAGGGCAGGTAACACCGGGGAGCTGTTTTTT

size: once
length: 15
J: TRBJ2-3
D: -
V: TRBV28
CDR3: CASSFRGRGTDTQYF
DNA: TGTGCCAGCAGTTTTCGGGGCAGAGGCACAGATACGCAGTATTTT

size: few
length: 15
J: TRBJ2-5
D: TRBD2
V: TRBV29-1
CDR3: CSVAGLAGEGVTQYF
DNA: TGCAGCGTGGCGGGACTAGCGGGAGAGGGAGTGACCCAGTACTTC

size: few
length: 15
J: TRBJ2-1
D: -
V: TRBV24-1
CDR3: CATSDPGTSYNEQFF
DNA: TGTGCCACCAGTGACCCCGGGACATCCTACAATGAGCAGTTCTTC

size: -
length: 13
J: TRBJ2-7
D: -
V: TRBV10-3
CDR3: CAISERDPYEQYF
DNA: TGTGCCATCAGTGAGAGGGACCCCTACGAGCAGTACTTC

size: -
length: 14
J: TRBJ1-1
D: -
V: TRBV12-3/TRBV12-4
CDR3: CASRLTVGRLEAFF
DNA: TGTGCCAGTCGGCTCACCGTGGGGAGACTTGAAGCTTTCTTT

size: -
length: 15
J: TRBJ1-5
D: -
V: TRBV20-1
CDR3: CSASVGSNSNQPQHF
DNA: TGCAGTGCTAGTGTCGGGAGCAATAGCAATCAGCCCCAGCATTTT

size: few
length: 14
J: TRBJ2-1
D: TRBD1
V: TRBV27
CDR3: CASNRGLSYNEQFF
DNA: TGTGCCAGCAACAGGGGGCTATCCTACAATGAGCAGTTCTTC

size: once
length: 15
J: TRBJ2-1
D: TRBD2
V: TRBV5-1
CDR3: CASNVAGIPYNEQFF
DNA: TGCGCCAGCAACGTAGCGGGAATACCCTACAATGAGCAGTTCTTC

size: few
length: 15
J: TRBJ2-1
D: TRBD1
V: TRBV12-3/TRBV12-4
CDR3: CASSSQGAGDNEQFF
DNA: TGTGCCAGCAGCTCACAGGGGGCGGGCGACAATGAGCAGTTCTTC

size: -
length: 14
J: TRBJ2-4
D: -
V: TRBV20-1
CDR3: CSAQKGQGTNIQYF
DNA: TGCAGTGCACAGAAGGGCCAGGGGACCAACATTCAGTACTTC

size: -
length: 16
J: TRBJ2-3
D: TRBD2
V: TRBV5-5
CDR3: CASSLGASGLTDTQYF
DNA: TGTGCCAGCAGCTTGGGGGCTAGCGGCCTGACAGATACGCAGTATTTT

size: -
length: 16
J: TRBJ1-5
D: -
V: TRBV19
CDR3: CASSIDIGGHNQPQHF
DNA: TGTGCCAGTAGTATAGATATTGGGGGACACAATCAGCCCCAGCATTTT

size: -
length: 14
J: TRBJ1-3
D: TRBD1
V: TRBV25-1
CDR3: CASSVGQGRNTIYF
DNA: TGTGCCAGCAGTGTGGGACAGGGACGGAACACCATATATTTT

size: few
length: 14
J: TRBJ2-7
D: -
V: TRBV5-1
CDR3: CASRKTGDTYEQYF
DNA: TGCGCCAGCAGGAAGACAGGCGATACTTACGAGCAGTACTTC

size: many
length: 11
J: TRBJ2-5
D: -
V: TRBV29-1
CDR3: CSVETAETQYF
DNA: TGCAGCGTTGAGACGGCGGAGACCCAGTACTTC

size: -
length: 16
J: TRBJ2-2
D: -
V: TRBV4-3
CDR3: CASSQAHATNTGELFF
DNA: TGCGCCAGCAGCCAAGCGCACGCAACGAACACCGGGGAGCTGTTTTTT

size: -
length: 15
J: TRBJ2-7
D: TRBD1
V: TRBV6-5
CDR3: CASTADRGRTYEQYF
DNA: TGTGCCAGCACCGCTGACAGGGGGCGTACCTACGAGCAGTACTTC

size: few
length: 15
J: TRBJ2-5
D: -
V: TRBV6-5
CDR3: CASSYSNGGRETQYF
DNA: TGTGCCAGCAGTTACTCGAATGGGGGTCGCGAGACCCAGTACTTC

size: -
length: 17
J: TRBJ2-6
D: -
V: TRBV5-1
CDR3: CASSLGSASSGANVLTF
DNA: TGCGCCAGCAGCTTGGGGTCGGCGAGCTCTGGGGCCAACGTCCTGACTTTC